This T cell receptor (beta chain) came from a study of T cells in tuberculosis. Study-wide background: The T cells targeted glucose monomycolate, a mycobacterial lipid, via CD1B. IGRA-negative adolescents, IGRA-positive adolescents with latent tuberculosis and adults with active tuberculosis formed this South African cohort. Study-level results: Active tuberculosis patients had shorter CDR3-alpha; the beta difference was nonsignificant.

As concerns this clone: Its antigen is still unknown.

TCRdb's copy holds only in-frame clones and misses some; the assay was immunoSEQ multiplex PCR. The profile covers more than 35,000 clones, with about 95% appearing a single time and roughly 6.9% taken by the ten largest. Sequencing was done on a sample of PBMCs. The sequence came from a donor aged 10 to 29 with latent tuberculosis or without tuberculosis infection.

The CDR3 nucleotides are TGCGCCAGCAACCCTCGAGCTAGCGGGAGAGATACGCAGTATTTT. Translating gives CASNPRASGRDTQYF. The V call is TRBV5-1, the J call TRBJ2-3; 10 nucleotides agree with TRBD2. The length of the CDR3 is 15 residues. CDR1 and CDR2 from the germline V gene are SGHRS and YFSETQ. J gave up 5 bases and V 6 bases, and 9 bases lay outside the gene matches. The variable domain in full, with the rest retrieved from reference TRBV5-1 and TRBJ2-3, is KAGVTQTPRYLIKTRGQQVTLSCSPISGHRSVSWYQQTPGQGLQFLFEYFSETQRNKGNFPGRFSGRQFSNSRSEMNVSTLELGDSALYLCASNPRASGRDTQYFGPGTRLTVL.